This T cell receptor (beta chain) was found in a study of T cell repertoires in cytomegalovirus infection. For the study at large: In public TCR beta signatures, there were indications of both CMV infection and matching HLA type.

TCRdb reprocessed the reads via MiXCR and lists one record per CDR3 protein. This sample has approximately 630,000 distinct CDR3 sequences, with roughly a quarter found just once. V shed 0 bases and J shed 3 bases, with 8 bases lying between them. Per germline, CDR1 DFQATT and CDR2 SNEGSKA (reference sequence). This CDR3 is built from 13 residues. Broader study findings: CMV carriers with the relevant HLA were identified by cumulative public TCR beta family frequency.

The table lists this clonotype with a few counts. No antigen is known for it. The origin of this receptor is a human donor in good health (CMV status not recorded). Some clones in this sample may be carry-over from other donors' samples. Sequencing used CD8+ T cells from PBMCs. V gene TRBV20-1 combines with J gene TRBJ1-2; no clear D. The CDR3 bases are TGCAGTGCTAGAGATTTGGCAGACTATGGCTACACCTTC. Its translation: CSARDLADYGYTF.